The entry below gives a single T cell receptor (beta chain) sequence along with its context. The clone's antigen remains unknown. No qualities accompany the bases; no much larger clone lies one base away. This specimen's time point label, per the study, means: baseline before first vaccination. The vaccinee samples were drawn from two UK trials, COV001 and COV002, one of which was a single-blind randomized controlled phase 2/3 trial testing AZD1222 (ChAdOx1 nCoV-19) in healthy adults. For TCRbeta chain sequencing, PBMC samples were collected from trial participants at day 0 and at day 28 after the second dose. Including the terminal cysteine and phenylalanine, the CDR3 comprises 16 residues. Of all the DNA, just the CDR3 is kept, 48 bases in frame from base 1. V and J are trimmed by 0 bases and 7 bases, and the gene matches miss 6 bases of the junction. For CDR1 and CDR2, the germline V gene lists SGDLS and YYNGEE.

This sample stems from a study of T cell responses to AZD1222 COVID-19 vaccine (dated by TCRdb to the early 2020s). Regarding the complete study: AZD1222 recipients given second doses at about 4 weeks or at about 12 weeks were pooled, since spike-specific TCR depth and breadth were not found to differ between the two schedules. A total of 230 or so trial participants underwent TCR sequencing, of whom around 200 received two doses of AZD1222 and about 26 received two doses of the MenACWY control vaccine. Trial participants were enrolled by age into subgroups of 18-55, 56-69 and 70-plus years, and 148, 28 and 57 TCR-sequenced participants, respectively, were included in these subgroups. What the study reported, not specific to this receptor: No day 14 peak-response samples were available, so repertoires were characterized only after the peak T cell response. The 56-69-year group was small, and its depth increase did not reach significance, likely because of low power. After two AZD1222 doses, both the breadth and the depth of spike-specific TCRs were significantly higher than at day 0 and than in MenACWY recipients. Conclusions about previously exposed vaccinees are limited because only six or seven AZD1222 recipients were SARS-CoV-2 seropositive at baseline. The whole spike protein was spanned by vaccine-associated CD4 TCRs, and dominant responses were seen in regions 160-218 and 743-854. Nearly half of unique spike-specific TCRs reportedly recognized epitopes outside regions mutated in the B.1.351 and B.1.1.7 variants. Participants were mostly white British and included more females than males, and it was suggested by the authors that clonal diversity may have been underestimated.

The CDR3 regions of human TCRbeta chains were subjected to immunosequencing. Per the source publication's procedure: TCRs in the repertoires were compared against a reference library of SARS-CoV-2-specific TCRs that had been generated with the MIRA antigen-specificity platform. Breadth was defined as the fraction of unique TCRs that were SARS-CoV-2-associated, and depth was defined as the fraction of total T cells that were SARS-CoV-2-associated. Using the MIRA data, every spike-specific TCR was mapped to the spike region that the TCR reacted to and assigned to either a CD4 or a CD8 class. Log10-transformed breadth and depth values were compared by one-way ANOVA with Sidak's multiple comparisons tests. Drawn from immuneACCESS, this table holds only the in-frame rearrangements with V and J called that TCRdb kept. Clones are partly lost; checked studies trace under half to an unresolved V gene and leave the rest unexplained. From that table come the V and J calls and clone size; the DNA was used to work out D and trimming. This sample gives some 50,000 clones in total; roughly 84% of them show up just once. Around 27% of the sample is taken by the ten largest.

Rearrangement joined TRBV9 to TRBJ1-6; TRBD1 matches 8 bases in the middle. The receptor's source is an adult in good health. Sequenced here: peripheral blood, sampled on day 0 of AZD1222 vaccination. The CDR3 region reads CASSVAGGARNSPLHF. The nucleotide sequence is TGTGCCAGCAGCGTAGCAGGGGGCGCTAGGAATTCACCCCTCCACTTT.